This T cell receptor beta chain was sequenced during a study of regulatory T cells in long-lasting Graves disease. The time point is: newly diagnosed GD, antithyroid drugs for less than 3 months. Scientists built the TCR library using RNA that was extracted from PBMCs. V lost 1 base to trimming and J lost 5 bases; unmatched junction nucleotides: 1. Per germline, CDR1 MNHEY and CDR2 SVGEGT. The CDR3 is 14 amino acids. This clonotype showed up just a few times. The authors built TCR beta libraries using iRepertoire HTBI primers and Arm-PCR of CDR3 regions. Each CDR3 protein gets one entry after TCRdb re-called the multiplex PCR reads with MiXCR. The profile shows 450,000 to 500,000 distinct CDR3 sequences, roughly 16% of them singletons. A further study also used this sample, focusing on T cells in Graves' hyperthyroidism and ophthalmopathy.

The origin of this receptor is a man aged 40-49 years with Graves disease. Sequences were derived from peripheral blood mononuclear cells (PBMCs), sampled at new diagnosis, from a patient treated with antithyroid drugs. The gene calls are TRBV6-2 or TRBV6-3 and TRBJ2-2, with 7 bases matching TRBD2. The CDR3 coding sequence is TGTGCCAGCAGTTACTACGGGGGGACCGGGGAGCTGTTTTTT. Its protein product is CASSYYGGTGELFF.